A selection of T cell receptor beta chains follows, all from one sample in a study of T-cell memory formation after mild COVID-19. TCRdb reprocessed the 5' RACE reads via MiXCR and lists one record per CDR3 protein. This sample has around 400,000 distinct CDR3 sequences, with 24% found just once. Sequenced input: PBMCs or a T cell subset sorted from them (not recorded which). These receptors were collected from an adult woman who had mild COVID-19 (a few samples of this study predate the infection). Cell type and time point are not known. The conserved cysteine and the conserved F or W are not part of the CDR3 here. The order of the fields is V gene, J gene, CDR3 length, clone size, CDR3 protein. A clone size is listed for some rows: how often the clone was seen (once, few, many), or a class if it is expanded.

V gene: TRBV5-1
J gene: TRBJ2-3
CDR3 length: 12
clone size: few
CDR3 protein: ASSLANRRDTQY

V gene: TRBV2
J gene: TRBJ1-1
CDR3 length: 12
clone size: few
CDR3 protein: ASQISGPGGEAF

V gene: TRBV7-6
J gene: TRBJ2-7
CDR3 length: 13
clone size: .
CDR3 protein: ASSLGGEQSYEQY

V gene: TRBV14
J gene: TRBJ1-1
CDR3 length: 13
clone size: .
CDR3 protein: ASSQVDRVRAEAF

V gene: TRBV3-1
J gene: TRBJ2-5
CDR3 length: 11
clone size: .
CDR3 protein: ASSQVAQETQY

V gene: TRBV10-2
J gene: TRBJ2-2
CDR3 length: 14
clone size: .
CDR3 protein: ASSWTSGSEVGELF

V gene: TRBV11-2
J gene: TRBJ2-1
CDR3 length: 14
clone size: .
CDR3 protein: ASLLGGLGSYNEQF

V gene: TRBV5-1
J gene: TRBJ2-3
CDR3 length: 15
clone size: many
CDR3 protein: ASSLIRLAGREDTQY

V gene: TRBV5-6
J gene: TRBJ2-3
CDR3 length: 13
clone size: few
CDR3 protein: ASSSEGGRTDTQY

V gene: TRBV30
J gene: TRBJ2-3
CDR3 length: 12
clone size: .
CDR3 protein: AWEAGGGKDTQY

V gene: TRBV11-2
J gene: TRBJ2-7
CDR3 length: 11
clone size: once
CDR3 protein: ASSLWASYEQY

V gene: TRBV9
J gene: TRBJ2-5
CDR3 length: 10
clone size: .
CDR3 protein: ASSVGSETQY

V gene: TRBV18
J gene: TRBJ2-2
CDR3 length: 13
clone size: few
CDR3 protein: ASSPPSTGYGELF

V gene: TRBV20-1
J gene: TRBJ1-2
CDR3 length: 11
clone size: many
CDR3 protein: SARDEGPYGYT

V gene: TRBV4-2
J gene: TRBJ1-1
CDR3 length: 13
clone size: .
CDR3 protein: ASSQDPTIRGLTF

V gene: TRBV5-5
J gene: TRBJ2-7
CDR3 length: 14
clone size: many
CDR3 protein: ASSSLEGIRLYEQY

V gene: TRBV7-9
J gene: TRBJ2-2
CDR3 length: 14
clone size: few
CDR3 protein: ASSSPKGQDTGELF

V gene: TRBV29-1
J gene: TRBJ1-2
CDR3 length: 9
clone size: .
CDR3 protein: SVALNYGYT

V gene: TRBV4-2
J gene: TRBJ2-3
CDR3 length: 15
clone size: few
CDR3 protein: ASSQDLAGESTDTQY

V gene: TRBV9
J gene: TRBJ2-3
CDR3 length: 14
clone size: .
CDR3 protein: ASSVDGTGSTDTQY

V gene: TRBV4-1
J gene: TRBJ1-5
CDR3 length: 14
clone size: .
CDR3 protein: ASSPRSGTDDQPQH

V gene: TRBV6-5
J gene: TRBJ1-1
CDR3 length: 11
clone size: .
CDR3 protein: ASSYRAEGEAF

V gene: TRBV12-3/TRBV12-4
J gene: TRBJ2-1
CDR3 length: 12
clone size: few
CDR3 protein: ASSASGRGHEQF

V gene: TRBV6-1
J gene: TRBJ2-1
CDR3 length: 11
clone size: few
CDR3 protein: ASRIVSYNEQF

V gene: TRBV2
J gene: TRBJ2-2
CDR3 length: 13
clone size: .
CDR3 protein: ASRGTGDVAGELF

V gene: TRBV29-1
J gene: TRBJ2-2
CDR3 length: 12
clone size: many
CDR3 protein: SARQGAQTGELF

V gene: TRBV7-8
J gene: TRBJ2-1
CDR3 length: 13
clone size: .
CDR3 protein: ASSLVRLGLNEQF

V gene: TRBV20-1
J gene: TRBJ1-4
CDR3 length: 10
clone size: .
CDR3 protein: SAQATNEKLF

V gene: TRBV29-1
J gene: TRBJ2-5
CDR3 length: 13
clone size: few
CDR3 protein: SVATSGGPQETQY

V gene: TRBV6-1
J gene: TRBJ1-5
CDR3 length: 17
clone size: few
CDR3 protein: ASSEAVPGGRYSNQPQH

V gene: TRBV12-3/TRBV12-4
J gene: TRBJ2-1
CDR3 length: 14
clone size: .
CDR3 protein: ASRPTGGGEYNEQF

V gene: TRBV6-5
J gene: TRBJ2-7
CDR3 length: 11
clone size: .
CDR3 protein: ASSDVRGDEQY

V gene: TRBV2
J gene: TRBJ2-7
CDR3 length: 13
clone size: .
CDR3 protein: ASRSGTSGGYEQY

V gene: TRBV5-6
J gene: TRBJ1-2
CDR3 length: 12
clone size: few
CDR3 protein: ASSYKLGDYGYT

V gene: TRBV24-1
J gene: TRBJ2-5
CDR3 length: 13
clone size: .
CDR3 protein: ATSDSGTSLETQY

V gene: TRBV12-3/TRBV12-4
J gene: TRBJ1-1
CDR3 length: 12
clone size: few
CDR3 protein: ASSLDSWGTEAF

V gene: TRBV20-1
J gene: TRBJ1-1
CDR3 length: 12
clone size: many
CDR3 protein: SARGDRVSTEAF

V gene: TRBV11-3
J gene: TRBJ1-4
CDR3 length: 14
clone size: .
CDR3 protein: ASSLGRTATNEKLF

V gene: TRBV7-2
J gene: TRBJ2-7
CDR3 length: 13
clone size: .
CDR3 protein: ASSLTGRSSYEQY

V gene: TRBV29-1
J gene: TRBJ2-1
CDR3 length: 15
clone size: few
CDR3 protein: SVRGRGFVDSYNEQF

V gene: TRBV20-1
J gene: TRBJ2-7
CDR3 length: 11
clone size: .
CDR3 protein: SASTGSSYEQY

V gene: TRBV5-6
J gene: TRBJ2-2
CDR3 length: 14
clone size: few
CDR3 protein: ASSFRVRSNTGELF